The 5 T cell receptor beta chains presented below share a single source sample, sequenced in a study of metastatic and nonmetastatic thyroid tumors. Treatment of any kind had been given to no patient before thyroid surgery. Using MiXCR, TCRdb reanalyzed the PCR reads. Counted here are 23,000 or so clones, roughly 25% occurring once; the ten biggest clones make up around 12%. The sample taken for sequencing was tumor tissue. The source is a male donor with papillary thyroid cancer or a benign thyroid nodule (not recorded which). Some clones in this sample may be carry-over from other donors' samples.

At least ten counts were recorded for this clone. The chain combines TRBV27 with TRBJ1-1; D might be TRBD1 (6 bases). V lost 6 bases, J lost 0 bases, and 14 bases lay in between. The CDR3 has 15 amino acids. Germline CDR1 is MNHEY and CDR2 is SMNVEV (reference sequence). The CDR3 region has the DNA TGTGCCAGCAGGGCAGACAGGAGGTTGAACACTGAAGCTTTCTTT. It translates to CASRADRRLNTEAFF.

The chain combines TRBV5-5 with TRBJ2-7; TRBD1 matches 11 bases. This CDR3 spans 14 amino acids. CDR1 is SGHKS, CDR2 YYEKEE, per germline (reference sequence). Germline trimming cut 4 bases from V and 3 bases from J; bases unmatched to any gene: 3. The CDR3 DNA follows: TGTGCCAGCAGCGGAGGGACAGGGGGCTACGAGCAGTACTTC. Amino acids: CASSGGTGGYEQYF.

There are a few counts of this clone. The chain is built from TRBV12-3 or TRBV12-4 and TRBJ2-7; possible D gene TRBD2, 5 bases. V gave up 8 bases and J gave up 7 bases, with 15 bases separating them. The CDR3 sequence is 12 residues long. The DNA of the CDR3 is TGTGCCAGCTCTGGGCGGGCCGGAGAGCAGTACTTC. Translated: CASSGRAGEQYF.

CDR3 nucleotide sequence: TGTGCCAGCAGCTTAGATTGGCCCGAAAACATTCAGTACTTC. Amino acid sequence: CASSLDWPENIQYF. The genes are TRBV7-9 and TRBJ2-4; D unclear. Per germline, CDR1 SEHNR and CDR2 FQNEAQ (reference sequence). Trimming took off 1 base at V and 5 bases at J, with 9 bases between the two ends. CDR3 length: 14 amino acids.

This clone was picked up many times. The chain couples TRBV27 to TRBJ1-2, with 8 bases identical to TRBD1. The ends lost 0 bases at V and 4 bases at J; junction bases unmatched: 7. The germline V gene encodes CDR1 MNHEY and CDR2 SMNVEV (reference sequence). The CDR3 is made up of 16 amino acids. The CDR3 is CASSLSWAGGLYGYTF. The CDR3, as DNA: TGTGCCAGCAGTTTATCGTGGGCAGGGGGCCTCTATGGCTACACCTTC.